Given below is one T cell receptor beta chain in context. Its antigen remains unknown. These data belong to a study of vaccination effects on CD4 cells after COVID-19. Points from the study as a whole: Researchers reported few convalescent patients and no early post-infection timepoints in the study. Infection-derived and vaccine-derived clones contracted markedly late after vaccination.

This CDR3 contains 12 residues. Per germline, CDR1 SGHNT and CDR2 YENEEA. Trimming left V 0 bases short and J 5 bases short, with 2 bases between. On roughly day 10 of culture, CD4+ T cells were separated out. Nucleocapsid antibodies were negative in the vaccine recipients, who had never had SARS-CoV-2 infection. IL-2 medium was substituted for half the medium on days 3 and 7. The assay was immunoSEQ multiplex PCR, and TCRdb's table has in-frame clones only and misses some. This table has about 35,000 clones, around 67% appearing once. Sample: CD4+ T cells from PBMCs cultured without peptide, taken before COVID-19 vaccination. This rearrangement joins TRBV11-3 to TRBJ2-1; D ambiguous. This clonotype was sampled from a human donor who received a COVID-19 vaccine. For the CDR3, the DNA is TGTGCCAGCAGCTTAGAAGACAATGAGCAGTTCTTC. As protein: CASSLEDNEQFF.